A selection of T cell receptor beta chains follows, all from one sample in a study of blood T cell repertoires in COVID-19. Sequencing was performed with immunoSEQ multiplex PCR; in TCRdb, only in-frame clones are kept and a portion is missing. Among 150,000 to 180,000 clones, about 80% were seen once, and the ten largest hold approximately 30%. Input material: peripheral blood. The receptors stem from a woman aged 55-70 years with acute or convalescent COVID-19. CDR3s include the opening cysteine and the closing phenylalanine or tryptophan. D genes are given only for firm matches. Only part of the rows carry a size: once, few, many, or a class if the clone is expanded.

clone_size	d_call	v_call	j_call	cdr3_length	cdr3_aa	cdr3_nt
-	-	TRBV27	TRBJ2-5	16	CASSTVRRGSQETQYF	TGTGCCAGCAGTACAGTGCGACGGGGGAGCCAAGAGACCCAGTACTTC
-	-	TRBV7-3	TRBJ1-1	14	CASSATTGITEAFF	TGTGCCAGCAGCGCCACTACAGGGATCACTGAAGCTTTCTTT
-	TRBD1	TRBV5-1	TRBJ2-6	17	CASSSTGAVSGANVLTF	TGCGCCAGCAGCTCGACAGGGGCCGTCTCTGGGGCCAACGTCCTGACTTTC
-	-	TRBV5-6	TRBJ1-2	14	CASSQGGEHYGYTF	TGTGCCAGCAGCCAGGGCGGGGAACATTATGGCTACACCTTC
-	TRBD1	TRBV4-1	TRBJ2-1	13	CASSQERTGGQFF	TGCGCCAGCAGCCAAGAGAGGACAGGGGGGCAGTTCTTC
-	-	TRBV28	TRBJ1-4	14	CASSPLANNEKLFF	TGTGCCAGCAGTCCCCTGGCCAATAATGAAAAACTGTTTTTT
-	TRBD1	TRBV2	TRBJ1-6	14	CASKGQGDNSPLHF	TGTGCCAGCAAGGGACAGGGTGACAATTCACCCCTCCACTTT
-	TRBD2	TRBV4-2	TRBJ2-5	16	CASSQRAGGTQETQYF	TGTGCCAGCAGCCAAAGGGCGGGGGGGACCCAAGAGACCCAGTACTTC
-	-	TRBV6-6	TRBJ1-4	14	CASSYSGAAEKLFF	TGTGCCAGCAGTTACTCAGGGGCGGCTGAAAAACTGTTTTTT
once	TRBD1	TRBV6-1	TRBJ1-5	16	CASSAYHRGPYQPQHF	TGTGCCAGCAGTGCGTATCACAGGGGTCCGTATCAGCCCCAGCATTTT
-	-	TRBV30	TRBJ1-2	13	CAWSLGVSYGYTF	TGTGCCTGGAGCTTAGGGGTATCGTACGGCTACACCTTC
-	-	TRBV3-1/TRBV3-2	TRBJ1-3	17	CASSRRGGGHSGNTIYF	TGTGCCAGCAGCCGCCGGGGAGGCGGCCACTCTGGAAACACCATATATTTT
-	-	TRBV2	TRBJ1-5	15	CASMAPVGFGQPQHF	TGTGCCAGCATGGCCCCGGTTGGTTTCGGGCAGCCCCAGCATTTT
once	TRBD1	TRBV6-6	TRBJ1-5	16	CASFGQGAYSNQPQHF	TGTGCCAGCTTTGGGCAGGGGGCATATAGCAATCAGCCCCAGCATTTT